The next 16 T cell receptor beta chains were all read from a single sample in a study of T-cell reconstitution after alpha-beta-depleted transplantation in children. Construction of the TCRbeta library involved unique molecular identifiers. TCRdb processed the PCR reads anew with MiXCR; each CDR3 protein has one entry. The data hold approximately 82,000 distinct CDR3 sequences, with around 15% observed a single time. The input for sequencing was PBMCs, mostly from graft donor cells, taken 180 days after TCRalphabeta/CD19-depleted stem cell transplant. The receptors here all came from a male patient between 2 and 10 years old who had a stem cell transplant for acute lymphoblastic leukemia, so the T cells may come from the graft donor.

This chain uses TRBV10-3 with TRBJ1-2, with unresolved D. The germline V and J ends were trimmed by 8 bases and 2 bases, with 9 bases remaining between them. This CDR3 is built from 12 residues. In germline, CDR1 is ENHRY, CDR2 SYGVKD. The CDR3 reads CAIGTENYGYTF. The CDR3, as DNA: TGTGCCATCGGAACGGAGAACTATGGCTACACCTTC.

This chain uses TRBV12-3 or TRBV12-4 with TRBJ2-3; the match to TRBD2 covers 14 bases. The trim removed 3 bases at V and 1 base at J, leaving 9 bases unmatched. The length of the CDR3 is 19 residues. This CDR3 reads CASSLRVVGLAGGTDTQYF. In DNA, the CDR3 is TGTGCCAGCAGTTTGAGGGTAGTGGGACTAGCGGGAGGCACAGATACGCAGTATTTT.

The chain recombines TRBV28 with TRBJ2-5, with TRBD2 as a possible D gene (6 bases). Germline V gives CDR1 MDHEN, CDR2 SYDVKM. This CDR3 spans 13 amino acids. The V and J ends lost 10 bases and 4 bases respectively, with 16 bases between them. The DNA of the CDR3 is TGTGCCAAGTCGGAGTCCGGGGGAGAGACCCAGTACTTC. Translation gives CAKSESGGETQYF.

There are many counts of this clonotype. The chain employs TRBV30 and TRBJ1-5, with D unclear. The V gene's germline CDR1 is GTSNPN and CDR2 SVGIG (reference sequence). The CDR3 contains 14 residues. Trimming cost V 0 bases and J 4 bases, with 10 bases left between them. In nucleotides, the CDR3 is TGTGCCTGGAGTGTACTGGATAAGAATCAGCCCCAGCATTTT. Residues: CAWSVLDKNQPQHF.

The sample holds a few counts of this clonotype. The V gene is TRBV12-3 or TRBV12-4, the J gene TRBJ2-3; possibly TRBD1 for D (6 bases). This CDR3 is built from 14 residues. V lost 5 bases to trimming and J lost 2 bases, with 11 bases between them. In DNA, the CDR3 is TGTGCCAGCAGTCTAGGACAGTTCACAGATACGCAGTATTTT. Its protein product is CASSLGQFTDTQYF.

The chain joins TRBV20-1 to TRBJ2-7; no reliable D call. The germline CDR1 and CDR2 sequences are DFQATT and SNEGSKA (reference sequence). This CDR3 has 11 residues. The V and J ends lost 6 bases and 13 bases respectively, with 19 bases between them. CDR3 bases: TGCAGTGCCCACGCCAACTCCGAGCGATACTTC. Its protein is CSAHANSERYF.

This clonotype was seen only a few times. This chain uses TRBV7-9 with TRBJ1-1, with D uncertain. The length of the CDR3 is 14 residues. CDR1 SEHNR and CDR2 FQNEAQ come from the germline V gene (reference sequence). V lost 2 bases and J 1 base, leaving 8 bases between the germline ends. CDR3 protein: CASSLRRGNTEAFF. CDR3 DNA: TGTGCCAGCAGCTTACGACGGGGGAACACTGAAGCTTTCTTT.

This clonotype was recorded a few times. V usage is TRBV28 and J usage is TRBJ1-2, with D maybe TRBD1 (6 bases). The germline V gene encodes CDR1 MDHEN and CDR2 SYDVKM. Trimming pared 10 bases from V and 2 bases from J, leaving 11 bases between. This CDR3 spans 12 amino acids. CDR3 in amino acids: CAILTGNYGYTF. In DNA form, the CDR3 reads TGTGCCATCCTCACAGGGAACTATGGCTACACCTTC.

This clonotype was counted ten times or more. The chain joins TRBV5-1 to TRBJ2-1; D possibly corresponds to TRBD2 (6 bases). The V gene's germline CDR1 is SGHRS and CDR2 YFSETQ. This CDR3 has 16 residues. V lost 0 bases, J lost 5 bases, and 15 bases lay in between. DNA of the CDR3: TGCGCCAGCAGCTTGGACGGCGGGGTCCCGAACAATGAGCAGTTCTTC. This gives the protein CASSLDGGVPNNEQFF. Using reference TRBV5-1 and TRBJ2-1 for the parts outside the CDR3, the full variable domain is KAGVTQTPRYLIKTRGQQVTLSCSPISGHRSVSWYQQTPGQGLQFLFEYFSETQRNKGNFPGRFSGRQFSNSRSEMNVSTLELGDSALYLCASSLDGGVPNNEQFFGPGTRLTVL.

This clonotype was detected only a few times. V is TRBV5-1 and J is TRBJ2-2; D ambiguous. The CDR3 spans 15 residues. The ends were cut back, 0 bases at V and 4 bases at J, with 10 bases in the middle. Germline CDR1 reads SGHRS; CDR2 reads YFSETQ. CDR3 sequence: CASSLEGRSTGELFF. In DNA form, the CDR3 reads TGCGCCAGCAGCTTGGAGGGAAGGAGCACCGGGGAGCTGTTTTTT.

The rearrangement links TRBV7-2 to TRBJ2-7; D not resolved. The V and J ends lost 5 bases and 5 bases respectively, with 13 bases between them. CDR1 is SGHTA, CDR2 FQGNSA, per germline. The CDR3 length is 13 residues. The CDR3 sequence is CASSRAIKNEQYF. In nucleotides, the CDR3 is TGTGCCAGCAGCCGAGCGATAAAAAACGAGCAGTACTTC.

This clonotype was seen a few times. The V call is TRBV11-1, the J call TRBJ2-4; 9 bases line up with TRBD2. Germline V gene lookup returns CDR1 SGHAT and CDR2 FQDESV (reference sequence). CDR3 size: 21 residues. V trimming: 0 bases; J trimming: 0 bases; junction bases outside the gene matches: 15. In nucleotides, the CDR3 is TGTGCCAGCAGCTTAGCGGGCCAGAGCGGGGGGCCCCCCTTAGCCAAAAACATTCAGTACTTC. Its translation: CASSLAGQSGGPPLAKNIQYF.

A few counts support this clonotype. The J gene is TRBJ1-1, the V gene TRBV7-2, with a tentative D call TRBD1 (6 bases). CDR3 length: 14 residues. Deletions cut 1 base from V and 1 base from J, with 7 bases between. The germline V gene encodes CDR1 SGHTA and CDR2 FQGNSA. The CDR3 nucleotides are TGTGCCAGCAGCTTAGAAGGGGGGAACACTGAAGCTTTCTTT. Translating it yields CASSLEGGNTEAFF.

Here the CDR3 DNA reads TGTGCCACCAGCAGAGATCAGCAGGGCTGGGGGCAGTTCTTC. It specifies CATSRDQQGWGQFF. This rearrangement joins TRBV15 to TRBJ2-1, with a possible D match to TRBD1 (5 bases). The CDR3 has 14 residues. Per the germline V gene, CDR1 is LNHNV and CDR2 is YYDKDF (reference sequence). V was pared by 0 bases and J by 12 bases, with 15 bases between.

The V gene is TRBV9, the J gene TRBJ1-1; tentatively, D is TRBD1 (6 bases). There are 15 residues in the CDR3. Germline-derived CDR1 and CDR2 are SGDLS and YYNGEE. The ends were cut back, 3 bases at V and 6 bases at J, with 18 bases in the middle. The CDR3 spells CASSAGGTGYAEAFF. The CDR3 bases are TGTGCCAGCAGCGCGGGGGGAACAGGGTATGCTGAAGCTTTCTTT.

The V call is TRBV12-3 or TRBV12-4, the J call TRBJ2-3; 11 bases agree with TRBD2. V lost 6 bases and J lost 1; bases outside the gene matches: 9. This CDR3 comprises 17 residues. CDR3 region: CASRPLAGGLGTDTQYF. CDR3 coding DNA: TGTGCCAGCAGACCTTTAGCGGGGGGGCTCGGCACAGATACGCAGTATTTT.